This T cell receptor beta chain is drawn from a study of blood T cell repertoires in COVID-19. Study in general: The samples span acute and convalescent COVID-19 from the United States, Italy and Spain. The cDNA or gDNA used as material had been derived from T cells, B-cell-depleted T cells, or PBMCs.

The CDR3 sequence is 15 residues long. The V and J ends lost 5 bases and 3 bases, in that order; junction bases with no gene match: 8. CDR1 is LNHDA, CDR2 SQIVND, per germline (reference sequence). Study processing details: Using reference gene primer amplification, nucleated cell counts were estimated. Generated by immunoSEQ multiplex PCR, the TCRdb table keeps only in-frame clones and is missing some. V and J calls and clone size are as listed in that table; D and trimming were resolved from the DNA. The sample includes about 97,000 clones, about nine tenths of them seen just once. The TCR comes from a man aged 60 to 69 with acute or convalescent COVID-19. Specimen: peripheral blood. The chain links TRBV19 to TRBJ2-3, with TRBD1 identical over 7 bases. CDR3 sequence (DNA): TGTGCCAGTAGTGCTACAGGGGATCGGACAGATACGCAGTATTTT. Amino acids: CASSATGDRTDTQYF.